The T cell receptor (beta chain) described here comes from a study of blood T cell repertoires in COVID-19. About the study: Samples representing acute and convalescent COVID-19 were sourced from the United States, Italy and Spain.

The CDR3 is made up of 16 amino acids. Per germline, CDR1 SGHRS and CDR2 YFSETQ. Germline trimming cut 0 bases from V and 3 bases from J; bases unmatched to any gene: 5. In the authors' workflow: Amplification of reference gene primers was used by the study to estimate nucleated cell counts. The protocol was immunoSEQ multiplex PCR, while the TCRdb copy is restricted to in-frame clones and leaves out a portion. V and J calls plus clone size are reproduced from that table; the DNA served to infer D and trimming. The sample includes 180,000 or so clones, roughly 84% of them seen just once. The chain joins TRBV5-1 to TRBJ2-3; 9 nucleotides line up with TRBD1. Material for sequencing was peripheral blood. The clonotype originates from a woman aged 80 or over with acute or convalescent COVID-19. The CDR3 sequence is CASSLDYRGRTDTQYF. In DNA, the CDR3 is TGCGCCAGCAGCTTGGACTACAGGGGGCGGACAGATACGCAGTATTTT.